The present T cell receptor beta chain was sequenced within a study of cytomegalovirus exposure and HLA in healthy donors. Regarding the study as a whole: A later analysis linked a missense DCLRE1C variant to TCR beta V- and J-gene trimming.

Primers for the PCR totalled 60 Vbeta and 13 Jbeta. Method: immunoSEQ multiplex PCR; TCRdb's copy keeps in-frame clones and lacks some. This listing includes just over 40,000 clones. A word on this clone: Its antigen is undetermined.

The specimen sequenced was PBMCs. This receptor was identified in a man aged 25 to 45 in good health and CMV-seronegative.

The CDR3 nucleotides are TGTGCCAGTAGTATCTGGACAGCGGAAGCTTTCTTT. Translating it yields CASSIWTAEAFF. The genes are TRBV19 and TRBJ1-1; perhaps TRBD1 as D (6 bases). V lost 3 bases and J 8 bases, leaving 10 bases between the germline ends. The CDR3 is made up of 12 amino acids. From germline, CDR1 is LNHDA and CDR2 SQIVND (reference sequence).